The clone carrying this T cell receptor (beta chain) came up a few times. Its matching antigen is unknown. These data are taken from a study of beta chain features in type 1 diabetes. Study findings and constraints: Across patients, naive, central memory and Treg TCRB repertoires exhibited apparently greater similarity than was observed across healthy donors. Whether TCRB rearrangement is influenced by HLA type went unresolved here.

The sequenced template was cDNA made from the entire isolated RNA. Clones were sequenced by immunoSEQ multiplex PCR, and TCRdb holds only the in-frame ones, with some missing. Of around 300,000 clones in the sample, 8% were seen once. V was trimmed by 4 bases and J by 4 bases, leaving 13 bases between them. The CDR3 covers 14 residues. The germline V gene has CDR1 SEHNR and CDR2 FQNEAQ (reference sequence). Purity exceeded 95% in all sorted populations. The sequencing input was central memory CD4+ T cells from blood. This chain links TRBV7-9 with TRBJ1-1; D is possibly TRBD1 (5 bases). The source of this sequence is a young woman in good health. Here the CDR3 reads CASSSLSRGTEAFF. CDR3 in DNA: TGTGCCAGCAGCTCACTGTCGAGGGGCACTGAAGCTTTCTTT.